A single sample is the source of the 10 T cell receptor beta chains below, sequenced in a study of T cell responses to AZD1222 COVID-19 vaccine. Some clones are missing from TCRdb's copy, which holds only in-frame ones; the method was immunoSEQ multiplex PCR. In the table there are 140,000 to 150,000 clones, just under 95% of which are singletons. The sequencing used peripheral blood, collected on day 0 of AZD1222 vaccination. These receptors originate from an adult in good health.

The V call is TRBV29-1, the J call TRBJ1-4, with D perhaps matching TRBD1 (5 bases). Trimming took off 4 bases at V and 7 bases at J, with 16 bases between the two ends. CDR3 length equals 14 residues. The germline gives CDR1 SQVTM, CDR2 ANQGSEA. CDR3 DNA sequence: TGCAGCGTTGGGGGCCCGGGGAACGGTGAAAAACTGTTTTTT. Translation gives CSVGGPGNGEKLFF.

The chain combines TRBV7-8 with TRBJ1-1, with D unclear. The V gene's germline CDR1 is SGHVS and CDR2 FQNEAQ. There are 14 residues in the CDR3. The germline V and J ends were trimmed by 1 base and 4 bases, with 10 bases remaining between them. The CDR3 DNA follows: TGTGCCAGCAGCTTAGACGCCTGGGCCACTGAAGCTTTCTTT. Translating it yields CASSLDAWATEAFF.

Written as DNA, the CDR3 is TGCGCCAGCAGTGAACCGGGGATTTTCGACGAGCAGTACTTC. Its protein is CASSEPGIFDEQYF. The V gene is TRBV10-1, the J gene TRBJ2-7; maybe TRBD2 (5 bases). Between the trimmed V and J ends, which lost 3 bases and 5 bases, there was a span of 14 bases. The CDR3 length is 14 residues. CDR1 and CDR2 (germline): WNHNN, SYGVQD (reference sequence).

The gene calls are TRBV19 and TRBJ1-2; possible D gene TRBD1, 5 bases. CDR3 length: 16 amino acids. V lost 1 base and J lost 0, with 12 bases in between. In germline, CDR1 is LNHDA, CDR2 SQIVND (reference sequence). The CDR3 coding sequence is TGTGCCAGTAGTATAGTTTGGGACTCAGCTAACTATGGCTACACCTTC. Translating gives CASSIVWDSANYGYTF. Together with reference TRBV19 and TRBJ1-2, the CDR3 gives the full variable domain: DGGITQSPKYLFRKEGQNVTLSCEQNLNHDAMYWYRQDPGQGLRLIYYSQIVNDFQKGDIAEGYSVSREKKESFPLTVTSAQKNPTAFYLCASSIVWDSANYGYTFGSGTRLTVV.

The V call is TRBV28, the J call TRBJ1-5; 9 nucleotides agree with TRBD1. CDR3 length: 15 residues. The germline gives CDR1 MDHEN, CDR2 SYDVKM. V shed 3 bases and J 7 bases; nucleotides not matched to a gene: 7. CDR3 DNA: TGTGCCAGCAGTTTCTCAGGGACAGGGAGGCAGCCCCAGCATTTT. It codes for CASSFSGTGRQPQHF. Variable domain in full (rest from reference TRBV28 and TRBJ1-5): DVKVTQSSRYLVKRTGEKVFLECVQDMDHENMFWYRQDPGLGLRLIYFSYDVKMKEKGDIPEGYSVSREKKERFSLILESASTNQTSMYLCASSFSGTGRQPQHFGDGTRLSIL.

The rearrangement uses TRBV24-1 and TRBJ1-4; possible D gene TRBD1, 6 bases. Germline CDR1 reads KGHDR; CDR2 reads SFDVKD. The CDR3 consists of 16 residues. V was pared by 4 bases and J by 8 bases, with 19 bases between. Here the CDR3 reads CATSDSAADSLEKLFF. DNA of the CDR3: TGTGCCACCAGTGACTCCGCCGCGGACAGCCTAGAAAAACTGTTTTTT.

For the CDR3, the DNA is TGTGCCAGTAGAGACCGCACTAGCGGGAGTCAGTATGAGCAGTTCTTC. It is translated as CASRDRTSGSQYEQFF. V gene TRBV19 combines with J gene TRBJ2-1; 11 bases agree with TRBD2. CDR3 length: 16 amino acids. With V trimmed by 6 bases and J by 8 bases, 12 bases remained unmatched. Per germline, CDR1 LNHDA and CDR2 SQIVND (reference sequence).

The J gene is TRBJ1-1, the V gene TRBV11-2; 9 bases line up with TRBD1. This CDR3 spans 14 amino acids. In germline, CDR1 is SGHAT, CDR2 FQNNGV. J lost 3 bases, V lost 3 bases, and 2 bases had no gene match. CDR3 in amino acids: CASSFGDRDTEAFF. The CDR3 DNA reads as TGTGCCAGCAGCTTTGGGGACAGGGACACTGAAGCTTTCTTT.

The chain carries TRBV2 and TRBJ2-4; D is ambiguous. The CDR3 length is 11 residues. The germline V gene has CDR1 SNHLY and CDR2 FYNNEI. V was pared by 3 bases and J by 8 bases, with 5 bases between. The CDR3 DNA sequence: TGTGCCAGCAGTGAGCTGGACATTCAGTACTTC. Encoded protein: CASSELDIQYF.

This clone was recorded only once. The chain joins TRBV4-2 to TRBJ1-4; 7 bases fit TRBD1. V lost 0 bases and J lost 8; bases outside the gene matches: 3. The CDR3 consists of 14 residues. Germline loops: CDR1 LGHNA, CDR2 YNFKEQ. CDR3 protein: CASSQDQGDEKLFF. CDR3 DNA: TGTGCCAGCAGCCAAGACCAGGGGGACGAAAAACTGTTTTTT.